Listed here is a single T cell receptor (beta chain). These data come from a study of control samples from healthy donors and cancer patients. Clones were read by immunoSEQ multiplex PCR, and TCRdb kept only the in-frame ones, dropping some. The sample lists 75,000 to 95,000 clones, 90% seen once, with more than 3.5% in the top ten. Germline V gene lookup returns CDR1 MNHEY and CDR2 SVGAGI. Trimming cost V 6 bases and J 6 bases, with 10 bases left between them. The CDR3 extends over 12 amino acids. V gene TRBV6-5 combines with J gene TRBJ2-3, with unresolved D. The sequenced sample consisted of blood. The TCR sequence derives from a woman aged 18-30 years in good health. The CDR3: CASSHPGDTQYF. The CDR3, as DNA: TGTGCCAGCAGCCACCCTGGGGATACGCAGTATTTT.